This is a list of T cell receptor beta chains from one sample in a study of blood T cells in healthy people across ages. TCRdb fed the 5' RACE reads into MiXCR, producing one record per CDR3 protein. This table holds about 680,000 distinct CDR3 sequences, 45% to 50% found once. The sample was blood. The receptors derive from a woman aged 60-70 years in good health. The conserved cysteine and the conserved F or W are not part of the CDR3 here. Part of the rows lack a size; the others show once, few, many or a class for expanded clones.

>NA|TRBV7-2
ASSQRTGSKLF
>once|TRBV28
ASSLGDREGRGYT
>once|TRBV20-1
SARSHTGRRYNEQF
>NA|TRBV30
ACYLAGVGGRSYEQY
>NA|TRBV27
ASSLSSGRVADTQY
>NA|TRBV7-2
ASSSDRAEKPLH
>NA|TRBV20-1
SATSLNQPQH
>NA|TRBV29-1
SVDTGNTIY
>many|TRBV3-1
ASSQEEPNPYGYT
>few|TRBV29-1
SAGGGSNQPQH
>few|TRBV24-1
ATSQEGWTDTQY
>few|TRBV15
ATSRDGRTNNEQF
>NA|TRBV7-2
ASSLLRLPTDTQY
>few|TRBV7-2
ASSLSTGTRLENEQF
>NA|TRBV7-8
ASSVALAGTNEQY
>few|TRBV12-3/TRBV12-4
ASSLSGSRSDTQY
>NA|TRBV20-1
SAREWGRLPRTQY
>NA|TRBV20-1
SASKGQGSGSSYEQY
>NA|TRBV7-2
ASGSEVGLQETQY
>NA|TRBV12-3/TRBV12-4
ASSWGTSGTYEQY
>NA|TRBV7-2
ASSLTNWGKTQY
>NA|TRBV7-9
TTGGEHYGYT
>few|TRBV18
ASSSDSNSPLH
>NA|TRBV7-9
ASSLGGTPTYEQY
>NA|TRBV4-1
ASSQGLGVAYNEQY
>NA|TRBV7-7
ASSPIPASDTQY
>few|TRBV28
ASSSEAGGNNSPLH
>few|TRBV6-2/TRBV6-3
ASSLPRGSKNYGYT
>NA|TRBV5-5
ASSFWRGTEAF
>NA|TRBV7-8
ASSSNLQSSYNEQF
>few|TRBV4-1
ASSQVGTGRGSYEQY